The rows below give T cell receptor beta chains drawn from one sample of a study of regulatory T cells in long-lasting Graves disease. From the multiplex PCR reads, TCRdb called clonotypes with MiXCR, one entry per CDR3 protein. The sample contains 430,000 or so distinct CDR3 sequences, around 20% of which appear only once. Sample: peripheral blood mononuclear cells (PBMCs), taken when the disease was refractory, from a patient treated with antithyroid drugs. The receptors derive from a female donor with Graves disease. CDR3s include the opening cysteine and the closing phenylalanine or tryptophan. Fields, in order: J gene, V gene, clone size, CDR3 protein. Expanded clones get a size class; other rows say once, few or many, or leave the size out.

j_call: TRBJ2-7; v_call: TRBV7-8; clone_size: few; cdr3_aa: CASSPWGHGPDGEQYF
j_call: TRBJ2-1; v_call: TRBV6-1; clone_size: .; cdr3_aa: CASSEGGGATNNEQFF
j_call: TRBJ1-1; v_call: TRBV5-1; clone_size: few; cdr3_aa: CASSLDRQGNTEAFF
j_call: TRBJ2-1; v_call: TRBV5-1; clone_size: .; cdr3_aa: CASSNGQSYNEQFF
j_call: TRBJ1-2; v_call: TRBV28; clone_size: once; cdr3_aa: CASSLWTGVSGYTF
j_call: TRBJ2-5; v_call: TRBV3-1; clone_size: .; cdr3_aa: CASSQVSEAQYF
j_call: TRBJ1-5; v_call: TRBV2; clone_size: many; cdr3_aa: CASSAPNQPQHF
j_call: TRBJ2-7; v_call: TRBV15; clone_size: many; cdr3_aa: CATSSPGTGSYEQYF
j_call: TRBJ2-5; v_call: TRBV7-7; clone_size: few; cdr3_aa: CASSLAWGQQETQYF
j_call: TRBJ1-2; v_call: TRBV3-1; clone_size: many; cdr3_aa: CASSQESGGYTF
j_call: TRBJ2-5; v_call: TRBV11-2; clone_size: once; cdr3_aa: CASSTDRAERDGEYQETQYF
j_call: TRBJ2-1; v_call: TRBV18; clone_size: few; cdr3_aa: CASSPYMGNNEQFF
j_call: TRBJ1-6; v_call: TRBV27; clone_size: many; cdr3_aa: CASSYGYRGANNSPLHF
j_call: TRBJ2-7; v_call: TRBV11-2; clone_size: many; cdr3_aa: CASSTGTGFYEQYF
j_call: TRBJ2-2; v_call: TRBV20-1; clone_size: many; cdr3_aa: CSARARDLPGELFF